The 22 T cell receptor beta chains reported below all come from one sample, sequenced in a study of shared clonotypes between healthy human individuals. Some clones are missing from TCRdb's copy, which holds only in-frame ones; the method was immunoSEQ multiplex PCR. The sample yields about 2.3 million clones, approximately 93% seen once. The specimen was naive CD4+ T cells from PBMCs. Subset defined: CD45RA+ positively selected. These receptors were obtained from a man aged 18 to 30 in good health. Some clones in this sample may be carry-over from other donors' samples.

V usage is TRBV27 and J usage is TRBJ2-6, with D unresolved. The V end was cut by 3 bases, the J end by 1 base, with 10 bases between. CDR1 and CDR2 from the germline V gene are MNHEY and SMNVEV (reference sequence). The CDR3 spans 16 residues. CDR3: CASSLGVQSGANVLTF. CDR3 nucleotides: TGTGCCAGCAGTTTGGGCGTCCAGTCTGGGGCCAACGTCCTGACTTTC.

This clone was seen just once. V usage is TRBV4-1 and J usage is TRBJ2-7; TRBD2 matches at 13 bases. Germline CDR1 is MGHRA and CDR2 is YSYEKL. CDR3 length equals 18 residues. With V trimmed by 0 bases and J by 3 bases, 8 bases remained unmatched. The CDR3 spells CASSQDRFGTSGNYEQYF. CDR3 sequence (DNA): TGCGCCAGCAGCCAAGATCGCTTCGGGACTAGCGGGAACTACGAGCAGTACTTC.

About this clone: Other DNA variants within this sample encode the same CDR3. The J gene is TRBJ2-7, the V gene TRBV5-1, with TRBD1 matching 10 bases. The trim removed 3 bases at V and 2 bases at J, leaving 5 bases unmatched. The CDR3 contains 15 residues. Germline-derived CDR1 and CDR2 are SGHRS and YFSETQ. CDR3 sequence: CASSSGTGVTYEQYF. The CDR3, as DNA: TGCGCCAGCAGCTCTGGGACAGGGGTAACCTACGAGCAGTACTTC.

The V and J genes are TRBV30 and TRBJ1-5; D gene unclear. Germline V gene data show CDR1 as GTSNPN and CDR2 as SVGIG (reference sequence). V lost 0 bases and J lost 4, with 16 bases in between. This CDR3 region has 16 residues. DNA of the CDR3: TGTGCCTGGAGTGTAGATTGGGGAGGGCAAAATCAGCCCCAGCATTTT. Amino acids: CAWSVDWGGQNQPQHF.

Only one count was recorded for this clone. The chain links TRBV2 to TRBJ1-5, with no clear D. Germline values: CDR1 SNHLY, CDR2 FYNNEI. The length of the CDR3 is 15 residues. Trimming pared 1 base from V and 11 bases from J, leaving 18 bases between. CDR3 nucleotide sequence: TGTGCCAGCAGTGAAGTTGCGCAGTTCGAGGCGGCCCAGCATTTT. Amino acids: CASSEVAQFEAAQHF.

The rearrangement links TRBV6-1 to TRBJ2-7; D remains ambiguous. This CDR3 region has 15 residues. Germline CDR1 MNHNS, CDR2 SASEGT. V dropped 6 bases and J dropped 3 bases, with 18 bases sitting between them. The chain's CDR3 is CASRRRADLDYEQYF. The CDR3 DNA is TGTGCCAGCAGGCGCCGGGCCGACCTCGACTACGAGCAGTACTTC.

This chain uses TRBV4-2 with TRBJ1-4; the D gene is possibly TRBD1 (6 bases). From germline, CDR1 is LGHNA and CDR2 YNFKEQ. V was shortened by 3 bases and J by 3 bases, with 11 bases between the two germline ends. The CDR3 contains 15 residues. The CDR3 here is CASSQAGEANEKLFF. The CDR3 DNA is TGTGCCAGCAGCCAGGCAGGGGAAGCTAATGAAAAACTGTTTTTT.

The gene calls are TRBV7-9 and TRBJ2-7, with 9 bases fitting TRBD1. The CDR3 contains 13 residues. Trimming cost V 7 bases and J 1 base; bases outside gene matches: 2. From germline, CDR1 is SEHNR and CDR2 FQNEAQ (reference sequence). CDR3 residues: CASIGQGSYEQYF. CDR3 nucleotide sequence: TGTGCCAGCATTGGACAGGGGTCCTACGAGCAGTACTTC.

This clone was detected only once. An end of the junction differs from the germline gene, which may be a read error. The gene calls are TRBV25-1 and TRBJ1-2; D uncertain. The CDR3 has 12 residues. The germline V gene has CDR1 MGHDK and CDR2 SYGVNS. CDR3: CASSPGDYGYIF. DNA of the CDR3: TGTGCCAGCAGTCCCGGAGATTATGGCTACATCTTC.

This chain uses TRBV4-1 with TRBJ2-2; D may be TRBD1 (6 bases). CDR1 and CDR2 (germline): MGHRA, YSYEKL. The CDR3 spans 17 residues. With 1 base removed from V and 6 bases from J, the gap between germline ends came to 18 bases. The CDR3 DNA is TGCGCCAGCAGCCAAGGGCAGGGGAGAGGCTCGGCCGGGGAGCTGTTTTTT. Translated, it gives CASSQGQGRGSAGELFF.

The chain joins TRBV28 to TRBJ2-7; D might be TRBD2 (6 bases). V was pared by 4 bases and J by 3 bases, with 19 bases between. The CDR3 has 16 amino acids. Germline CDR1 MDHEN, CDR2 SYDVKM. The CDR3, as DNA: TGTGCCAGCAGTTCTGCCACCGGGACTGGATTCTACGAGCAGTACTTC. It yields the protein CASSSATGTGFYEQYF. The complete variable domain, with remaining parts taken from reference TRBV28 and TRBJ2-7, reads DVKVTQSSRYLVKRTGEKVFLECVQDMDHENMFWYRQDPGLGLRLIYFSYDVKMKEKGDIPEGYSVSREKKERFSLILESASTNQTSMYLCASSSATGTGFYEQYFGPGTRLTVT.

This chain uses TRBV7-2 with TRBJ2-1, with 9 bases that match TRBD2. CDR1 is SGHTA, CDR2 FQGNSA, per germline. V trimming: 2 bases; J trimming: 6 bases; junction bases outside the gene matches: 17. The CDR3 length is 19 residues. Here the CDR3 reads CASSLSHHRVAGVLNEQFF. CDR3 sequence (DNA): TGTGCCAGCAGCTTATCCCATCACAGGGTAGCGGGAGTACTCAATGAGCAGTTCTTC.

The rearrangement links TRBV15 to TRBJ2-7; TRBD2 matches 12 bases. This CDR3 spans 17 amino acids. V trimming: 5 bases; J trimming: 1 base; junction bases outside the gene matches: 9. Germline V gene sequence: CDR1 LNHNV, CDR2 YYDKDF (reference sequence). The CDR3 DNA reads as TGTGCCACCAGCGGTTCTAGCGGGAGGGCCGGTTCCTACGAGCAGTACTTC. Translating gives CATSGSSGRAGSYEQYF.

This chain connects TRBV18 to TRBJ2-5; TRBD1 might be the D (5 bases). Germline CDR1 is KGHSH and CDR2 is LQKENI. V was pared by 3 bases and J by 5 bases, with 16 bases between. The CDR3 length is 15 residues. CDR3: CASSPSTGSYETQYF. The CDR3 bases are TGTGCCAGCTCACCGAGTACAGGATCGTATGAGACCCAGTACTTC.

This chain connects TRBV5-4 to TRBJ2-1; weak D call: TRBD2 (6 bases). The CDR3 spans 15 residues. Trimming stripped 1 base from V and 7 bases from J, with 15 bases between. In germline, CDR1 is SGHNT, CDR2 YYREEE (reference sequence). The CDR3 loop reads CASSLWRGVGNEQFF. The CDR3 DNA follows: TGTGCCAGCAGCTTGTGGAGGGGAGTTGGTAATGAGCAGTTCTTC.

The chain is built from TRBV6-1 and TRBJ2-5; no reliable D call. Germline values: CDR1 MNHNS, CDR2 SASEGT. V was cut by 1 base and J by 3 bases, with 12 bases left in between. The CDR3 runs 15 residues. CDR3 in DNA: TGTGCCAGCAGTGAAGGGAACCTTTGGAAAGAGACCCAGTACTTC. Amino acids: CASSEGNLWKETQYF.

The chain couples TRBV7-3 to TRBJ2-1; 7 bases map to TRBD2. Trimming removed 2 bases from V and 0 bases from J; junction bases left unmatched: 4. Germline V CDR1 and CDR2: SGHTA, FQGTGA. The CDR3 covers 16 residues. The CDR3 reads CASSLDSGGSYNEQFF. The CDR3 DNA sequence: TGTGCCAGCAGCTTAGACTCGGGGGGCTCCTACAATGAGCAGTTCTTC.

This chain joins TRBV15 and TRBJ2-7; D could derive from TRBD1 or TRBD2 (6 bases each). With 2 bases removed from V and 6 bases from J, the gap between germline ends came to 17 bases. The CDR3 totals 15 residues. Germline-derived CDR1 and CDR2 are LNHNV and YYDKDF (reference sequence). The CDR3 DNA follows: TGTGCCACCAGCAGACGTTACAGGGAGGATGGCGAGCAGTACTTC. Its translation: CATSRRYREDGEQYF.

The chain combines TRBV28 with TRBJ1-1; 7 bases map to TRBD1. The CDR3 extends over 12 amino acids. The trim removed 3 bases at V and 10 bases at J, leaving 5 bases unmatched. Germline CDR1 and CDR2: MDHEN and SYDVKM. The CDR3 spells CASSLEGAPAFF. CDR3 sequence (DNA): TGTGCCAGCAGTTTGGAGGGGGCGCCAGCTTTCTTT.

This chain links TRBV2 with TRBJ2-7; 8 nucleotides line up with TRBD2. V lost 6 bases and J lost 2; bases outside the gene matches: 6. The CDR3 sequence is 14 residues long. Germline lookup yields CDR1 SNHLY and CDR2 FYNNEI. Here the CDR3 reads CASRIAGLAYEQYF. In nucleotides, the CDR3 is TGTGCCAGCAGGATAGCGGGACTAGCCTACGAGCAGTACTTC.

The V gene is TRBV5-4, the J gene TRBJ1-1; possibly TRBD1 for D (5 bases). Germline-derived CDR1 and CDR2 are SGHNT and YYREEE (reference sequence). Trimming stripped 4 bases from V and 0 bases from J, with 13 bases between. The CDR3 length is 15 residues. This CDR3 is CASSEGPLLNTEAFF. CDR3 bases: TGTGCCAGCAGCGAGGGACCCCTTTTGAACACTGAAGCTTTCTTT.

This clone was observed once. This CDR3 is also generated by other DNA sequences in the sample. This rearrangement joins TRBV28 to TRBJ1-1, with D unclear. With 2 bases removed from V and 4 bases from J, the gap between germline ends came to 8 bases. This CDR3 spans 13 amino acids. Looked up from germline, CDR1 is MDHEN and CDR2 is SYDVKM. CDR3: CASSLRVRTEAFF. The CDR3 region has the DNA TGTGCCAGCAGTTTAAGGGTTCGCACTGAAGCTTTCTTT.